These 5 T cell receptor beta chains came from one sample sequenced in a study of T cell changes during pregnancy in multiple sclerosis. The method was immunoSEQ multiplex PCR; TCRdb's version includes in-frame clones alone and lacks a portion of them. Among tens of thousands of clones listed, 80% to 95% were seen once. The sample was CD8+ T cells from peripheral blood mononuclear cells, taken in the third trimester of pregnancy. These receptors were collected from a female donor with multiple sclerosis, enrolled in a pregnancy study.

The chain uses TRBV11-2 and TRBJ1-1; the D is unclear. Between the trimmed V and J ends, which lost 5 bases and 1 base, there was a span of 11 bases. Per the germline V gene, CDR1 is SGHAT and CDR2 is FQNNGV. This CDR3 is 14 amino acids long. CDR3 in DNA: TGTGCCAGCAGCCTTTACAGTAGGAACACTGAAGCTTTCTTT. Protein: CASSLYSRNTEAFF.

The chain has TRBV13 and TRBJ2-1, with 11 bases fitting TRBD2. V lost 0 bases and J lost 8; bases outside the gene matches: 3. CDR1 and CDR2 from the germline V gene are PRHDT and FYEKMQ (reference sequence). The CDR3 sequence is 15 residues long. The CDR3 DNA is TGTGCCAGCAGCTTAGGTAGCGGGAGGGCCCATGAGCAGTTCTTC. Amino acid sequence: CASSLGSGRAHEQFF.

The chain carries TRBV11-2 and TRBJ1-5, with D perhaps TRBD1 (5 bases). Trimming removed 1 base at V and 0 bases at J, with 10 bases between. Germline lookup yields CDR1 SGHAT and CDR2 FQNNGV. The CDR3 has 16 amino acids. This CDR3 reads CASSLGGTDSNQPQHF. The DNA for the CDR3 is TGTGCCAGCAGCTTAGGCGGGACGGATAGCAATCAGCCCCAGCATTTT.

This chain links TRBV9 with TRBJ2-7; 12 nucleotides match TRBD1. V dropped 7 bases and J dropped 6; count of bases not matched to a gene: 14. This CDR3 comprises 16 residues. Germline V gene lookup returns CDR1 SGDLS and CDR2 YYNGEE. The CDR3 reads CASGEGQGAFGGEQYF. CDR3 in DNA: TGTGCCAGCGGAGAGGGACAGGGGGCTTTCGGGGGCGAGCAGTACTTC.

This sequence joins TRBV27 and TRBJ2-1; D is unclear. V dropped 0 bases and J dropped 0 bases, with 6 bases sitting between them. Germline-derived CDR1 and CDR2 are MNHEY and SMNVEV (reference sequence). This CDR3 spans 15 amino acids. The chain's CDR3 is CASSLSASSYNEQFF. The CDR3 coding sequence is TGTGCCAGCAGTTTATCGGCCTCCTCCTACAATGAGCAGTTCTTC.